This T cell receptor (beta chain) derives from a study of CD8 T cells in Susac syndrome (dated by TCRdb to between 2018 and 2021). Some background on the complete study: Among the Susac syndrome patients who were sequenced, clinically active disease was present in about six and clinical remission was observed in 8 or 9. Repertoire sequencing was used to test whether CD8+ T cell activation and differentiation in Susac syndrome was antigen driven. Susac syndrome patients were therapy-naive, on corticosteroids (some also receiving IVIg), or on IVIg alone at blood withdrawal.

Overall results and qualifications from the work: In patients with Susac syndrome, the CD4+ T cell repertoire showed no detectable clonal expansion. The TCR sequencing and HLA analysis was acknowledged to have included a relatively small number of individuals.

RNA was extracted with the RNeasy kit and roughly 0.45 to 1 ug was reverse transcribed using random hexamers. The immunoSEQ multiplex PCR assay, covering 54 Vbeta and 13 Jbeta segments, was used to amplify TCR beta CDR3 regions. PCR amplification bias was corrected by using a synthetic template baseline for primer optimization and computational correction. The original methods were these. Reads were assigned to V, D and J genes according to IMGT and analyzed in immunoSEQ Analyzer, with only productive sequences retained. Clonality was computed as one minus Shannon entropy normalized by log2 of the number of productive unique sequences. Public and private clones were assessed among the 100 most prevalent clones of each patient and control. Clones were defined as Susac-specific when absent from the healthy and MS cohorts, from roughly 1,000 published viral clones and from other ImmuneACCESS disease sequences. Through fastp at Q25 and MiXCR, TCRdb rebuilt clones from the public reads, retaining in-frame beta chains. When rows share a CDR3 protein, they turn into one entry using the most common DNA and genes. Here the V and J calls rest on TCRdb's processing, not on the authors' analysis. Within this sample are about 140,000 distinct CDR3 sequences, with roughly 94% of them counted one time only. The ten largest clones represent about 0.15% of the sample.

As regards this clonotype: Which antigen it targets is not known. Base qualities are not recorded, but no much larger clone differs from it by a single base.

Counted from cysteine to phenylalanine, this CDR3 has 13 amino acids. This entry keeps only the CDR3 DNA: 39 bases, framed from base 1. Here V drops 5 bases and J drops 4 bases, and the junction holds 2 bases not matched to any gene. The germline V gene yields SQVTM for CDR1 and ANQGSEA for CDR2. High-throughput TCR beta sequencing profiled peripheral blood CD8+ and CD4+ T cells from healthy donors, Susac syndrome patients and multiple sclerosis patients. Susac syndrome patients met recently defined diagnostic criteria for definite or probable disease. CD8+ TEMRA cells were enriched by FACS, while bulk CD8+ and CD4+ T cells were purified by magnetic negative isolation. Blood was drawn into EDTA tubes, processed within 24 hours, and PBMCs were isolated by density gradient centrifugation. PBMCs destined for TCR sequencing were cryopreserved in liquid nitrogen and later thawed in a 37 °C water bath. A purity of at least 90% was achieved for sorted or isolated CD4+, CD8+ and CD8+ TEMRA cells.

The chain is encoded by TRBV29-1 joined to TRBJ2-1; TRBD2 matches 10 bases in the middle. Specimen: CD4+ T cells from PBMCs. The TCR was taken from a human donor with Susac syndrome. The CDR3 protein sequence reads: CSVWTSGYNEQFF. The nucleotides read TGCAGCGTTTGGACTAGCGGTTACAATGAGCAGTTCTTC.